The T cell receptor (beta chain) described here comes from a study of OX40 agonist ivuxolimab in advanced cancers. This table comes from immunoSEQ multiplex PCR, and its TCRdb copy is limited to in-frame clones, with some not included. The table lists about 74,000 clones, roughly 88% of them singletons. V lost 8 bases, J lost 1 base, and 3 bases stayed unmatched. The CDR3 totals 13 residues. Germline loops: CDR1 MDHEN, CDR2 SYDVKM. This TCR came from an adult with an advanced solid tumor such as melanoma, head and neck, liver or kidney cancer. Source: CD4+ or CD8+ T cells sorted from blood, taken in a trial of the OX40 agonist ivuxolimab. The chain is built from TRBV28 and TRBJ1-1; 8 bases line up with TRBD1. The CDR3 loop is CASDRGRNTEAFF. The CDR3 bases are TGTGCCAGCGACAGGGGTCGGAACACTGAAGCTTTCTTT.